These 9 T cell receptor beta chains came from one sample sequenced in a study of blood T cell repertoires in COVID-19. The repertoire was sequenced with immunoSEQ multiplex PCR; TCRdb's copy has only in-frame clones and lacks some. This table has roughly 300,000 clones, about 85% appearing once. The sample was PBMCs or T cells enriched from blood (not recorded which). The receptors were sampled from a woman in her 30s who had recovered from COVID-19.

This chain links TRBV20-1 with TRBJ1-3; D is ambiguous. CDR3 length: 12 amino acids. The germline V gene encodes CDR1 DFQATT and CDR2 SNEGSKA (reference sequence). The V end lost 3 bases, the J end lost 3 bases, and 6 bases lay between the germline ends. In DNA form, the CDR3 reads TGCAGTGCTAGTGTAGTTGGAAACACCATATATTTT. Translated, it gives CSASVVGNTIYF.

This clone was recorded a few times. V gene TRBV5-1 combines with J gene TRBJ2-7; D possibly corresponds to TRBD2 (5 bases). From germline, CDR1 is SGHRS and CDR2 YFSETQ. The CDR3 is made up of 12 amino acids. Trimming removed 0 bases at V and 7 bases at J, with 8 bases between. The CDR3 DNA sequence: TGCGCCAGCAGCTTGGGAGGGAGAGAGCAGTACTTC. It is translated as CASSLGGREQYF.

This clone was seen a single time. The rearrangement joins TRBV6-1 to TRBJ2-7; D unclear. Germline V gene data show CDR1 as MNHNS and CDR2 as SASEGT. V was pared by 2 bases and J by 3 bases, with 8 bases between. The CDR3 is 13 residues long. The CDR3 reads CASSEPVVYEQYF. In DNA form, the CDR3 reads TGTGCCAGCAGTGAACCCGTAGTCTACGAGCAGTACTTC.

CDR3 loop: CASSLAGTGHGYTF. The CDR3 nucleotides read TGTGCCAGCAGCTTAGCCGGGACAGGGCATGGCTACACCTTC. The V gene is TRBV7-2, the J gene TRBJ1-2; 9 bases align to TRBD1. The CDR3 extends over 14 amino acids. Germline V gives CDR1 SGHTA, CDR2 FQGNSA. V dropped 0 bases and J dropped 6; count of bases not matched to a gene: 2.

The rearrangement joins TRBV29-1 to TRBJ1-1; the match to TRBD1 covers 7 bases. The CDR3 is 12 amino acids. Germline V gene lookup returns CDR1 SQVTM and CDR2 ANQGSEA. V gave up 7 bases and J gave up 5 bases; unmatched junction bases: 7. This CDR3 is CSARTGGTEAFF. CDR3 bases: TGCAGCGCCCGGACAGGTGGAACTGAAGCTTTCTTT.

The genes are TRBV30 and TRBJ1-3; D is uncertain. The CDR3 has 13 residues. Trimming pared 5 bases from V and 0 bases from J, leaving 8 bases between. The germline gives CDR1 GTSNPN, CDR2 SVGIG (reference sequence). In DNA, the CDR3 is TGTGCCTGGGTACAGAACTCTGGAAACACCATATATTTT. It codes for CAWVQNSGNTIYF.

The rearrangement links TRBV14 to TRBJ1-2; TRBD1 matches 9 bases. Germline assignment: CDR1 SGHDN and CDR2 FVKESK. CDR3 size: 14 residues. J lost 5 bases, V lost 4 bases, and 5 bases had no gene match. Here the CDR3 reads CASSPGTGPYGYTF. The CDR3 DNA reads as TGTGCCAGCAGCCCGGGGACAGGGCCTTATGGCTACACCTTC.

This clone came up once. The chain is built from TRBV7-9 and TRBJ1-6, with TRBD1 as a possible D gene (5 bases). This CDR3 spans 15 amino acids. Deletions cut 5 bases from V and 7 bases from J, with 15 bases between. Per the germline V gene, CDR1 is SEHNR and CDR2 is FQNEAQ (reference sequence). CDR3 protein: CASSHRDGGNSPLHF. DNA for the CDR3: TGTGCCAGCAGCCACCGGGACGGGGGAAATTCACCCCTCCACTTT.

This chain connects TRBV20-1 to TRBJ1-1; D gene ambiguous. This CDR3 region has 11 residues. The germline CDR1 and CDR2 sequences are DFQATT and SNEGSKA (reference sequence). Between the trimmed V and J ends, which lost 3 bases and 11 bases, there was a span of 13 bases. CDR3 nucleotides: TGCAGTGCTAGTTTGGGTGGAGTGGCTTTCTTT. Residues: CSASLGGVAFF.